The source of this TCR beta chain is a study of blood T cell repertoires in COVID-19. As handled by the study authors: How many nucleated cells were present was estimated from reference gene primer amplification. Clones were sequenced by immunoSEQ multiplex PCR, and TCRdb holds only the in-frame ones, with some missing. For V, J and clone size, that table is used; D and trimming come from the DNA. The data hold a few hundred thousand clones, with 87% observed a single time. Sequencing input: peripheral blood. This sequence originates from a woman aged 45-65 years who had recovered from COVID-19.

CDR3 residues: CASSLNRVDEAFF. For the CDR3, the DNA is TGTGCCAGCAGTTTAAACAGGGTGGATGAAGCTTTCTTT. V usage is TRBV27 and J usage is TRBJ1-1; possible D gene TRBD1, 6 bases. The CDR3 consists of 13 residues. Trimming took 2 bases from V and 7 from J, leaving 11 bases between them. The V gene's germline CDR1 is MNHEY and CDR2 SMNVEV (reference sequence).